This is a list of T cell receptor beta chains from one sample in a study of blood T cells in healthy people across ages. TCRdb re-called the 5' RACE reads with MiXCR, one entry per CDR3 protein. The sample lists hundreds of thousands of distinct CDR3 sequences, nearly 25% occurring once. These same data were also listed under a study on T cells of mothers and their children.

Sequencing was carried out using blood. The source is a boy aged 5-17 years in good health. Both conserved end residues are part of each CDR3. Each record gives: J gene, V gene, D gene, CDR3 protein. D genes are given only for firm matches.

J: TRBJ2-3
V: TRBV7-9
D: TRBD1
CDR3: CASSFSTGGLRTDTQYF

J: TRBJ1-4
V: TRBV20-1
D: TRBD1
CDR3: CSAQDRATANEKLFF

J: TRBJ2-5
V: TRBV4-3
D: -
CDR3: CASSALIFGETQYF

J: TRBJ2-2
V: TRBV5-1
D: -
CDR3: CASSAQGWENTGGLFF

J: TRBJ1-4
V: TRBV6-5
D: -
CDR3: CASRTQSSGKLFF

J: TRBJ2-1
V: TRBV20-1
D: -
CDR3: CSASGRGAFF

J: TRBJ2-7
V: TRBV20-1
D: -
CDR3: CSARDGNRVSYEQYF

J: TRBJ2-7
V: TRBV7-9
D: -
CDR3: CASSLALGGSSYEQYF

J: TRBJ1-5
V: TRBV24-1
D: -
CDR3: CATSDRVHQPQHF

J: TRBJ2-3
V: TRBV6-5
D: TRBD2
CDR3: CASSSRTSGRSTQYF

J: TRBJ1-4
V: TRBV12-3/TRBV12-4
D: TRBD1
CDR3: CASNEGQGRREKLFF

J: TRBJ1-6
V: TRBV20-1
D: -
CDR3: CSARVKYSSYNSPLHF

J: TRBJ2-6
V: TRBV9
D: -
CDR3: CASSSSGVTWANVLTF